A single sample gave rise to the 24 T cell receptor beta chains below, sequenced in a study of shared clonotypes between healthy human individuals. The data were produced by immunoSEQ multiplex PCR, yet TCRdb's version contains in-frame clones alone and is incomplete. The sample lists some 700,000 clones; around 91% were seen once. The sequencing input was memory CD8+ T cells from PBMCs. Subset described: CD45RO+ cells pooled with CCR7-negative TemRA cells. The receptors here all came from a man aged 18 to 29 in good health. Some clones in this sample may be carry-over from other donors' samples.

This clone was found a few times. The rearrangement joins TRBV18 to TRBJ2-7; the D is unclear. The V and J ends lost 0 bases and 2 bases respectively, with 11 bases between them. CDR1 and CDR2 from the germline V gene are KGHSH and LQKENI. The CDR3 is made up of 15 amino acids. Written as DNA, the CDR3 is TGTGCCAGCTCACCACCGCTAGGCAGGCCCTACGAGCAGTACTTC. Amino acid sequence: CASSPPLGRPYEQYF.

This rearrangement joins TRBV28 to TRBJ1-1; the D gene is possibly TRBD1 (5 bases). This CDR3 comprises 14 residues. Germline V gene sequence: CDR1 MDHEN, CDR2 SYDVKM. The V end lost 3 bases, the J end lost 5 bases, and 13 bases lay between the germline ends. CDR3 protein: CASSFSGWGTEAFF. CDR3 DNA sequence: TGTGCCAGCAGTTTTTCGGGGTGGGGGACTGAAGCTTTCTTT.

This chain links TRBV5-6 with TRBJ1-2, with D possibly TRBD1 on 5 matching bases. Germline values: CDR1 SGHDT, CDR2 YYEEEE. CDR3 length equals 13 residues. V gave up 4 bases and J gave up 4 bases, with 11 bases separating them. CDR3 region: CASSIDSPYGYTF. The CDR3 nucleotides are TGTGCCAGCAGCATTGACAGCCCCTATGGCTACACCTTC.

The chain links TRBV5-1 to TRBJ2-3; tentative D call: TRBD2 (6 bases). CDR3 length: 18 residues. Germline-derived CDR1 and CDR2 are SGHRS and YFSETQ. Deletions cut 4 bases from V and 5 bases from J, with 26 bases between. CDR3 nucleotides: TGCGCCAGCAGCCCTGAGCCTGGGAACGGGGGTCCAAAAGATACGCAGTATTTT. Residues: CASSPEPGNGGPKDTQYF.

The chain carries TRBV6-6 and TRBJ2-2; D gene unclear. Trimming removed 0 bases at V and 0 bases at J, with 2 bases between. The V gene's germline CDR1 is MNHNY and CDR2 SVGAGI (reference sequence). The CDR3 spans 14 residues. The CDR3 loop is CASSYSPNTGELFF. In DNA, the CDR3 is TGTGCCAGCAGTTACTCACCGAACACCGGGGAGCTGTTTTTT.

CDR3 bases: TGTGCCACCAGCAGAGATCATCGGTATAGCCAGAAAGAGACCCAGTACTTC. This sequence encodes CATSRDHRYSQKETQYF. This rearrangement joins TRBV15 to TRBJ2-5, with D unclear. In germline, CDR1 is LNHNV, CDR2 YYDKDF (reference sequence). CDR3 length: 17 residues. Deletions cut 0 bases from V and 3 bases from J, with 17 bases between.

This chain uses TRBV6-5 with TRBJ2-3; D is perhaps TRBD2 (5 bases). V gave up 6 bases and J gave up 6 bases, with 13 bases separating them. This CDR3 has 13 residues. CDR1 and CDR2 from the germline V gene are MNHEY and SVGAGI. Here the CDR3 reads CASSPGSGDTQYF. The CDR3 DNA is TGTGCCAGCAGCCCAGGATCGGGGGATACGCAGTATTTT.

This clone was counted between two and nine times. The chain joins TRBV19 to TRBJ1-2; no definite D call. The V gene's germline CDR1 is LNHDA and CDR2 SQIVND (reference sequence). The CDR3 covers 14 residues. The V gene lost 6 bases and the J gene lost 6 bases, with 17 bases spanning the gap. The CDR3 protein is CASRMSGGLDGYTF. In DNA, the CDR3 is TGTGCCAGTAGAATGAGTGGAGGGCTGGATGGCTACACCTTC.

The V call is TRBV19, the J call TRBJ2-3; 8 bases are shared with TRBD2. CDR3 length: 15 amino acids. Per the germline V gene, CDR1 is LNHDA and CDR2 is SQIVND (reference sequence). Losses at the gene ends were 4 bases for V and 2 bases for J; bases not matched to a gene: 5. The CDR3 region is CASSTRTSLTDTQYF. CDR3 DNA: TGTGCCAGTAGTACCCGGACTAGCCTCACAGATACGCAGTATTTT.

DNA of the CDR3: TGTGCCAGTAGTCGACAGGGGTTTGCAACTAATGAAAAACTGTTTTTT. It is translated as CASSRQGFATNEKLFF. The chain couples TRBV19 to TRBJ1-4; 8 positions match TRBD1. This CDR3 has 16 amino acids. V lost 5 bases, J lost 0 bases, and 5 bases stayed unmatched. Per the germline V gene, CDR1 is LNHDA and CDR2 is SQIVND (reference sequence).

This clone has a single count. The chain employs TRBV6-1 and TRBJ2-5; 8 bases match TRBD2. Trimming removed 3 bases from V and 5 bases from J; junction bases left unmatched: 11. CDR1 and CDR2 from the germline V gene are MNHNS and SASEGT. There are 16 residues in the CDR3. This chain's CDR3 is CASSDLWREVWETQYF. The CDR3 bases are TGTGCCAGCAGTGACTTGTGGCGGGAGGTCTGGGAGACCCAGTACTTC.

This chain connects TRBV27 to TRBJ2-3, with D perhaps TRBD1 (7 bases). The CDR3 is 13 amino acids. Deletions cut 5 bases from V and 11 bases from J, with 17 bases between. Per germline, CDR1 MNHEY and CDR2 SMNVEV (reference sequence). The CDR3 here is CASSITGARGQYF. CDR3 in DNA: TGTGCCAGCAGTATAACAGGGGCGCGGGGGCAGTATTTT.

The V call is TRBV27, the J call TRBJ2-2; D gene ambiguous. The CDR3 covers 15 residues. Germline CDR1 reads MNHEY; CDR2 reads SMNVEV (reference sequence). The V gene lost 2 bases and the J gene lost 3 bases, with 10 bases spanning the gap. CDR3 sequence: CASSLAPVDTGELFF. CDR3 DNA: TGTGCCAGCAGTTTAGCCCCTGTGGACACCGGGGAGCTGTTTTTT.

The CDR3: CASSVRITASTDTQYF. As DNA, the CDR3 is TGCGCCAGCAGCGTTAGAATCACCGCTAGCACAGATACGCAGTATTTT. The chain has TRBV5-1 and TRBJ2-3; D gene ambiguous. Germline V lookup: CDR1 SGHRS, CDR2 YFSETQ. Trimming pared 4 bases from V and 0 bases from J, leaving 15 bases between. This CDR3 is 16 amino acids long. Using reference TRBV5-1 and TRBJ2-3 for the parts outside the CDR3, the full variable domain is KAGVTQTPRYLIKTRGQQVTLSCSPISGHRSVSWYQQTPGQGLQFLFEYFSETQRNKGNFPGRFSGRQFSNSRSEMNVSTLELGDSALYLCASSVRITASTDTQYFGPGTRLTVL.

The chain is built from TRBV7-9 and TRBJ2-1; 7 bases line up with TRBD1. The CDR3 sequence is 14 residues long. Germline CDR1 reads SEHNR; CDR2 reads FQNEAQ (reference sequence). After removal of 5 bases from V and 8 bases from J, the junction contained 9 bases not matched to a gene. The CDR3 loop is CASSPRQGWDEQFF. The CDR3 nucleotides read TGTGCCAGCAGCCCGAGACAGGGTTGGGATGAGCAGTTCTTC.

This clone is a singleton in its sample. The chain combines TRBV4-3 with TRBJ2-1, with D unresolved. The CDR3 has 14 residues. Germline loops: CDR1 LGHNA, CDR2 YSLEER. Between the trimmed V and J ends, which lost 3 bases and 8 bases, there was a span of 14 bases. CDR3 loop: CASSHLGPDDEQFF. DNA of the CDR3: TGCGCCAGCAGCCACCTGGGCCCGGACGATGAGCAGTTCTTC.

This sequence joins TRBV7-6 and TRBJ1-2; 8 bases match TRBD1. CDR3 length: 16 residues. Losses at the gene ends were 5 bases for V and 3 bases for J; bases not matched to a gene: 11. The germline CDR1 and CDR2 sequences are SGHVS and FNYEAQ. CDR3: CASSDTQDRVDYGYTF. The CDR3 nucleotides read TGTGCCAGCAGCGATACGCAGGACAGGGTGGACTATGGCTACACCTTC. Complete variable domain (other parts from reference TRBV7-6 and TRBJ1-2): GAGVSQSPRYKVTKRGQDVALRCDPISGHVSLYWYRQALGQGPEFLTYFNYEAQQDKSGLPNDRFSAERPEGSISTLTIQRTEQRDSAMYRCASSDTQDRVDYGYTFGSGTRLTVV.

The rearrangement uses TRBV9 and TRBJ2-3, with 10 bases identical to TRBD2. Germline trimming cut 3 bases from V and 4 bases from J; bases unmatched to any gene: 8. The CDR3 is 16 residues long. In germline, CDR1 is SGDLS, CDR2 YYNGEE. The CDR3 reads CASSGLAGGIADTQYF. The CDR3 DNA reads as TGTGCCAGCAGCGGATTAGCGGGAGGAATCGCAGATACGCAGTATTTT.

The CDR3 coding sequence is TGTGCCAGCAGCCCGGAGAGGACTGTGAGCTCTGGAAACACCATATATTTT. Translating gives CASSPERTVSSGNTIYF. V is TRBV7-2 and J is TRBJ1-3; D not certain. The CDR3 totals 17 residues. CDR1 is SGHTA, CDR2 FQGNSA, per germline. Trimming removed 5 bases from V and 0 bases from J, with 17 bases in between. The full variable domain, with the rest looked up from reference TRBV7-2 and TRBJ1-3, is GAGVSQSPSNKVTEKGKDVELRCDPISGHTALYWYRQSLGQGLEFLIYFQGNSAPDKSGLPSDRFSAERTGGSVSTLTIQRTQQEDSAVYLCASSPERTVSSGNTIYFGEGSWLTVV.

The J gene is TRBJ1-5, the V gene TRBV21-1; TRBD1 is the table's D call, not checked against the DNA. TRBV21-1 has pseudogene status. The CDR3 is 15 amino acids. Here the CDR3 DNA reads TGTGCCAGCAGCAAAGCAGGGGGCTGGAATCAGCCCCAGCATTTT. This codes for CASSKAGGWNQPQHF.

The CDR3, as DNA: TGCGCCAGCAGCCTAGCGGAGGGTTTACTTATCTACGAGCAGTACTTC. It encodes CASSLAEGLLIYEQYF. V gene TRBV5-1 combines with J gene TRBJ2-7, with TRBD2 matching over 7 bases. The CDR3 length is 16 residues. V lost 4 bases to trimming and J lost 3 bases; unmatched junction nucleotides: 13. CDR1 SGHRS and CDR2 YFSETQ come from the germline V gene.

This chain links TRBV2 with TRBJ2-2, with TRBD2 as a possible D gene (6 bases). Per the germline V gene, CDR1 is SNHLY and CDR2 is FYNNEI. CDR3 length: 15 residues. V gave up 5 bases and J gave up 3 bases, with 13 bases separating them. The CDR3, as DNA: TGTGCCAGCAGTCAAAGCGGGCCTTACACCGGGGAGCTGTTTTTT. Translation gives CASSQSGPYTGELFF. The full variable domain, its missing parts supplied by reference TRBV2 and TRBJ2-2, is EPEVTQTPSHQVTQMGQEVILRCVPISNHLYFYWYRQILGQKVEFLVSFYNNEISEKSEIFDDQFSVERPDGSNFTLKIRSTKLEDSAMYFCASSQSGPYTGELFFGEGSRLTVL.

V gene TRBV29-1 combines with J gene TRBJ1-2, with D possibly matching TRBD1 (5 bases). V lost 0 bases and J lost 4, with 21 bases in between. Germline V gene data show CDR1 as SQVTM and CDR2 as ANQGSEA. This CDR3 is 17 amino acids long. The CDR3 DNA reads TGCAGCGTTGAAGACTCACCCCGTTTCCAGGGTTCCTATGGCTACACCTTC. Its translation is CSVEDSPRFQGSYGYTF.

V gene TRBV9 combines with J gene TRBJ2-1; D is unresolved. In germline, CDR1 is SGDLS, CDR2 YYNGEE. Trimming cost V 0 bases and J 13 bases, with 8 bases left between them. The CDR3 has 11 amino acids. The CDR3: CASSVGADQFF. The CDR3 DNA follows: TGTGCCAGCAGCGTAGGGGCGGACCAGTTCTTC.